A selection of T cell receptor beta chains follows, all from one sample in a study of blood T cell repertoires in COVID-19. Here immunoSEQ multiplex PCR was the method, and the copy in TCRdb shows in-frame clones only, minus some. The sample has over 85,000 clones, roughly 86% seen once. Sequenced: peripheral blood. These receptors all come from a man aged 50 to 60 with active or convalescent COVID-19. CDR3s include the opening cysteine and the closing phenylalanine or tryptophan. The D gene is left open where the match is weak. Rows give clone size only sometimes, using once, few, many, or a class for an expanded clone.

j_call	d_call	v_call	clone_size	cdr3_nt	cdr3_aa
TRBJ1-6	-	TRBV6-4	-	TGTGCCAGCAGTCTCAGCAAGGGAGATTCACCCCTCCACTTT	CASSLSKGDSPLHF
TRBJ2-1	-	TRBV6-5	few	TGTGCCAGCAGTTCCCCGGCAGGTAGCTACAATGAGCAGTTCTTC	CASSSPAGSYNEQFF
TRBJ1-1	-	TRBV3-1/TRBV3-2	few	TGTGCCAGCAGCCAAGGCCTCCGGGACACAGAAAAGCCCGACGGAAGGATTTCGAACACTGAAGCTTTCTTT	CASSQGLRDTEKPDGRISNTEAFF
TRBJ2-7	-	TRBV5-1	-	TGCGCCAGCAGCACGGCGGGCGGGACAGTAAGTTACGAGCAGTACTTC	CASSTAGGTVSYEQYF
TRBJ1-1	TRBD1	TRBV28	-	TGTGCCAGCAGTACCAGACAGGGACTCGGGAACACTGAAGCTTTCTTT	CASSTRQGLGNTEAFF
TRBJ2-1	TRBD1	TRBV10-1	-	TGCGCCAGCAGTGGCCGGGACAGGGTTGAGCAGTTCTTC	CASSGRDRVEQFF
TRBJ2-5	-	TRBV5-1	-	TGCGCCAGCAGCCCAGGACAGCCCCAAGAGACCCAGTACTTC	CASSPGQPQETQYF
TRBJ1-3	-	TRBV14	once	TGTGCCAGCAGTCGCCAGAATCAGGGAAACACCATATATTTT	CASSRQNQGNTIYF
TRBJ2-7	-	TRBV7-2	-	TGTGCCAGCAGCGGTGGGGGGAGCTCCTACGAGCAGTACTTC	CASSGGGSSYEQYF
TRBJ1-6	TRBD1	TRBV24-1	-	TGTGCCACCAGTGATGCCCGCGACGGGACAGGCTATAATTCACCCCTCCACTTT	CATSDARDGTGYNSPLHF
TRBJ2-1	-	TRBV9	many	TGTGCCAGCAGCGTAGAGGCGGCAGGGTTCGATGAGCAGTTCTTC	CASSVEAAGFDEQFF
TRBJ1-1	-	TRBV28	-	TGTGCCAGCAGTTTGGCGAGGACAGCTACTGAAGCTTTCTTT	CASSLARTATEAFF
TRBJ1-5	-	TRBV10-3	-	TGTGCCATCAGTGAAGCCAATAATCAGCCCCAGCATTTT	CAISEANNQPQHF
TRBJ2-1	TRBD1	TRBV24-1	-	TGTGCCACCAGTGACTCGGACAGGGGGGCCCCCTACAATGAGCAGTTCTTC	CATSDSDRGAPYNEQFF
TRBJ1-1	TRBD1	TRBV10-1	-	TGCGCCAGCAGTGACGGGACAGGGGTTTTATGGACTGAAGCTTTCTTT	CASSDGTGVLWTEAFF
TRBJ2-7	TRBD2	TRBV5-4	-	TGTGCCAGCAGCTTATATGCGGGGGGGAGCGAGCAGTACTTC	CASSLYAGGSEQYF
TRBJ1-2	-	TRBV12-3/TRBV12-4	-	TGTGCCAGCAGTCCGGGGGGGGGCTACACCTTC	CASSPGGGYTF
TRBJ2-3	-	TRBV3-1/TRBV3-2	-	TGTGCCAGCAGCCAAGAATTCTACACAGATACGCAGTATTTT	CASSQEFYTDTQYF
TRBJ2-5	TRBD2	TRBV30	-	TGTGCCTGGAGTAGGTTTGTGCGGGGGGGGCAAGAGACCCAGTACTTC	CAWSRFVRGGQETQYF
TRBJ2-7	TRBD2	TRBV9	-	TGTGCCAGCAGCGTAGGGGCGGGGGGTTTCTCCTACGAGCAGTACTTC	CASSVGAGGFSYEQYF
TRBJ1-1	TRBD1	TRBV19	-	TGTGCCAGTAGTATACAAGGGACAGGGAACACTGAAGCTTTCTTT	CASSIQGTGNTEAFF
TRBJ2-1	-	TRBV5-1	-	TGCGCCAGCAGCTCACAGGCAAACTCCTACAATGAGCAGTTCTTC	CASSSQANSYNEQFF
TRBJ2-3	TRBD1	TRBV2	-	TGTGCCAGCAGTAACGGACAGGGAAGGAATTTT	CASSNGQGRNF
TRBJ1-1	-	TRBV3-1/TRBV3-2	-	TGTGCCAGCAGGATAGGGGGTGGGGACACTGAAGCTTTCTTT	CASRIGGGDTEAFF
TRBJ2-5	TRBD1	TRBV2	-	TGTGCCACCAGCTGGACAGGGGGGTCAGAGACCCAGTACTTC	CATSWTGGSETQYF
TRBJ2-3	TRBD1	TRBV28	-	TGTGCCAGCAGTTACGCCGACAGGGGGTCTAGCACAGATACGCAGTATTTT	CASSYADRGSSTDTQYF
TRBJ2-4	TRBD2	TRBV3-1/TRBV3-2	-	TGTGCCAGCAGCCAAAGCGCCCTAGCGGGGGACTTAGCCAAAAACATTCAGTACTTC	CASSQSALAGDLAKNIQYF
TRBJ2-1	-	TRBV28	-	TGTGCCAGCGTCTCCGGGGTCTCCTACAATGAGCAGTTCTTC	CASVSGVSYNEQFF
TRBJ2-3	-	TRBV3-1/TRBV3-2	-	TGTGCCAGCAGCCCGACCGCGGGTACGCAGTATTTT	CASSPTAGTQYF
TRBJ2-1	-	TRBV12-3/TRBV12-4	-	TGTGCCAGCAGGAACAATCAGGGGCTAGGGGCGTTCTTC	CASRNNQGLGAFF
TRBJ2-2	TRBD2	TRBV7-2	-	TGTGCCAGCAGCACCCGGGGGGGGCACGCGGAGCTGTTTTTT	CASSTRGGHAELFF
TRBJ2-3	-	TRBV5-4	once	TGTGCCAGCAGCATAGGCGGGGCCACAGATACGCAGTATTTT	CASSIGGATDTQYF
TRBJ1-3	-	TRBV9	-	TGTGCCAGCAGCGTAGGTTACCTCCTAACTGGAAACACCATATATTTT	CASSVGYLLTGNTIYF
TRBJ1-1	-	TRBV6-1	-	TGTGCCAGCAGTGACACCTCGACAGGGAACACTGAAGCTTTCTTT	CASSDTSTGNTEAFF
TRBJ1-4	TRBD1	TRBV4-2	-	TGTGCCAGCAGCCAAGGAATCTGGAAAGACAGGGTAAGTGAAAAACTGTTTTTT	CASSQGIWKDRVSEKLFF
TRBJ1-3	TRBD1	TRBV7-2	-	TGTGCCAGCAGCTTAGGAAACAGGGGCTCTGGAAACACCATATATTTT	CASSLGNRGSGNTIYF
TRBJ1-1	-	TRBV7-2	-	TGTGCCAGCAGCTTAGCTATGAACACTGAAGCTTTCTTT	CASSLAMNTEAFF
TRBJ1-3	-	TRBV6-5	-	TGTGCCAGCATACAGGGAGGGAATGGAAACACCATATATTTT	CASIQGGNGNTIYF
TRBJ1-4	-	TRBV19	-	TGTGCCAGTAACCTAGCAACTAATGAAAAACTGTTTTTT	CASNLATNEKLFF
TRBJ1-2	-	TRBV10-3	-	TGTGCCATCAGTGCCCTTAACTATGGCTACACCTTC	CAISALNYGYTF
TRBJ2-1	-	TRBV6-5	-	TGTGCCAGCAGGCCAACACTAGCATCGGGGAATGAGCAGTTCTTC	CASRPTLASGNEQFF
TRBJ1-1	-	TRBV28	-	TGTGCCAGCAGCCAAATTGGGGAGGTGAAGAACACTGAAGCTTTCTTT	CASSQIGEVKNTEAFF
TRBJ2-2	-	TRBV10-1	-	TGCGCCAGCAGTCGACAACCACCTGATGCCGGGGAGCTGTTTTTT	CASSRQPPDAGELFF
TRBJ1-5	-	TRBV27	-	TGTGCCAGCTCAAACTACCGGGGTCAGCCCCAGCATTTT	CASSNYRGQPQHF
TRBJ1-6	TRBD1	TRBV6-4	-	TGTGCCAGCAGTGACTCTGGCCGGGACAGGGCCCGAGCTGACTATAATTCACCCCTCCACTTT	CASSDSGRDRARADYNSPLHF
TRBJ2-7	-	TRBV12-3/TRBV12-4	-	TGTGCCAGCAGTTTAGGGGCAACCTACGAGCAGTACTTC	CASSLGATYEQYF
TRBJ2-1	-	TRBV7-9	-	TGTGCCAGCAGCCAAGGGGATGAGCAGTTCTTC	CASSQGDEQFF
TRBJ1-5	TRBD1	TRBV7-9	-	TGTGCCAGCAGCTTAGGCGGACAGGGGGCTATGAGTCAGCCCCAGCATTTT	CASSLGGQGAMSQPQHF
TRBJ1-5	TRBD1	TRBV28	-	TGTGCCAGCAGCCGGGACAGAAACAATCAGCCCCAGCATTTT	CASSRDRNNQPQHF
TRBJ1-5	-	TRBV28	-	TGTGCCAGCAGTTCGACTCAGGGATATAGCAATCAGCCCCAGCATTTT	CASSSTQGYSNQPQHF
TRBJ2-2	TRBD2	TRBV9	-	TGTGCCAGCAGCGAGGGACTAGTAACCTGGGAGCTGTTTTTT	CASSEGLVTWELFF
TRBJ2-7	TRBD2	TRBV6-6	-	TGTGCCAGCAGTTACCGAGCGGGGGCCTCCTACGAGCAGTACTTC	CASSYRAGASYEQYF
TRBJ1-1	TRBD1	TRBV19	-	TGTGCCAGTAGTGTCGGAGGGGGCTCATACACTGAAGCTTTCTTT	CASSVGGGSYTEAFF
TRBJ1-4	TRBD1	TRBV28	-	TGTGCCGCCCGTGGACAGGCAATGCCTAATGAAAAACTGTTTTTT	CAARGQAMPNEKLFF
TRBJ2-2	-	TRBV7-2	-	TGTGCCAGCAGCTATTCCAGGAACACCGGGGAGCTGTTTTTT	CASSYSRNTGELFF